The 12 T cell receptor beta chains below come from one sample, sequenced in a study of T cell responses to AZD1222 COVID-19 vaccine listed by TCRdb under 2021. The library relied on the immunoSEQ multiplex PCR assay. TCRdb holds this immuneACCESS table with in-frame rearrangements only. Some clones are missing; in checked studies, unresolved V genes explain under half, and the rest has no known cause. In all, the sample holds around 150,000 clones, and 92% of those were seen once. The ten largest clones represent approximately 4.3% of the sample. The time point label on this specimen signifies: about 28 days (+/-7) after the second vaccine dose. The sequenced sample was peripheral blood, obtained 28 days after the second AZD1222 dose. These receptors were obtained from an adult who received the AZD1222 COVID-19 vaccine.

This chain links TRBV6-1 with TRBJ1-2, with 8 bases that match TRBD1. V shed 2 bases and J 6 bases; nucleotides not matched to a gene: 2. The CDR3 is made up of 13 amino acids. CDR1 is MNHNS, CDR2 SASEGT, per germline. CDR3 sequence: CASSEQGADGYTF. CDR3 coding DNA: TGTGCCAGCAGTGAACAGGGGGCCGATGGCTACACCTTC.

V gene TRBV5-1 combines with J gene TRBJ2-1; tentatively, D is TRBD1 (6 bases). CDR3 length equals 15 residues. The V gene lost 0 bases and the J gene lost 3 bases, with 10 bases spanning the gap. Germline loops: CDR1 SGHRS, CDR2 YFSETQ. CDR3: CASSLAGAGYNEQFF. CDR3 DNA sequence: TGCGCCAGCAGCTTGGCAGGGGCTGGCTACAATGAGCAGTTCTTC. Based on the CDR3 plus reference TRBV5-1 and TRBJ2-1, the full variable domain is KAGVTQTPRYLIKTRGQQVTLSCSPISGHRSVSWYQQTPGQGLQFLFEYFSETQRNKGNFPGRFSGRQFSNSRSEMNVSTLELGDSALYLCASSLAGAGYNEQFFGPGTRLTVL.

The chain uses TRBV5-1 and TRBJ1-1; TRBD1 might be the D (6 bases). Germline V gene data show CDR1 as SGHRS and CDR2 as YFSETQ. Between the trimmed V and J ends, which lost 7 bases and 5 bases, there was a span of 18 bases. The CDR3 runs to 14 residues. The CDR3 region is CASLLGQGRTEAFF. DNA of the CDR3: TGCGCCAGCTTACTGGGGCAGGGGAGGACTGAAGCTTTCTTT.

The chain employs TRBV5-5 and TRBJ2-6; D unclear. Germline CDR1 SGHKS, CDR2 YYEKEE (reference sequence). V lost 4 bases to trimming and J lost 3 bases, with 8 bases between them. CDR3 length: 14 residues. CDR3 sequence: CASSTSNGANVLTF. DNA for the CDR3: TGTGCCAGCAGCACCTCAAATGGGGCCAACGTCCTGACTTTC.

The rearrangement joins TRBV18 to TRBJ2-7; perhaps TRBD2 as D (5 bases). Germline V gene sequence: CDR1 KGHSH, CDR2 LQKENI. V lost 2 bases and J 0 bases, leaving 14 bases between the germline ends. The CDR3 sequence is 16 residues long. CDR3 sequence reads: CASSPGFSVLSYEQYF. CDR3 nucleotide sequence: TGTGCCAGCTCACCAGGGTTTAGCGTACTCTCCTACGAGCAGTACTTC.

CDR3 sequence (DNA): TGTGCCAGCAGCATCGGAAGGACAGATACGCAGTATTTT. Translation gives CASSIGRTDTQYF. The rearrangement links TRBV7-7 to TRBJ2-3; D is undetermined. The germline gives CDR1 SSHAT, CDR2 FNYEAQ (reference sequence). The CDR3 covers 13 residues. Trimming took off 5 bases at V and 3 bases at J, with 9 bases between the two ends.

The rearrangement joins TRBV24-1 to TRBJ2-3; 9 bases line up with TRBD2. Unmatched junction bases numbered 7, after V lost 2 bases and J lost 5 bases. Germline CDR1 and CDR2: KGHDR and SFDVKD. This CDR3 spans 16 amino acids. This CDR3 is CATSDSSGNRGDTQYF. In DNA, the CDR3 is TGTGCCACCAGTGATTCTAGCGGGAATAGGGGAGATACGCAGTATTTT.

This rearrangement joins TRBV6-2 or TRBV6-3 to TRBJ2-5; D is undetermined. The length of the CDR3 is 14 residues. The germline V gene has CDR1 MNHEY and CDR2 SVGEGT. V was cut by 6 bases and J by 2 bases, with 13 bases left in between. CDR3 amino acids: CASSISRVQETQYF. The CDR3 DNA sequence: TGTGCCAGCAGCATATCTCGGGTACAAGAGACCCAGTACTTC.

The CDR3 loop is CASGLVVGLELNSPLHF. In DNA form, the CDR3 reads TGTGCTAGTGGTTTGGTAGTCGGGCTGGAATTAAATTCACCCCTCCACTTT. This chain links TRBV12-5 with TRBJ1-6; D remains ambiguous. Per the germline V gene, CDR1 is LGHNT and CDR2 is FRNRAP. There are 17 residues in the CDR3. Deletions cut 0 bases from V and 7 bases from J, with 16 bases between.

V and J are TRBV5-1 and TRBJ2-3, with D maybe TRBD2 (6 bases). Deletions cut 1 base from V and 1 base from J, with 10 bases between. The CDR3 extends over 15 amino acids. The germline V gene encodes CDR1 SGHRS and CDR2 YFSETQ. The CDR3 region has the DNA TGCGCCAGCAGCTTGAAGGAGGGTCGCACAGATACGCAGTATTTT. Its protein product is CASSLKEGRTDTQYF. Complete variable domain (other parts from reference TRBV5-1 and TRBJ2-3): KAGVTQTPRYLIKTRGQQVTLSCSPISGHRSVSWYQQTPGQGLQFLFEYFSETQRNKGNFPGRFSGRQFSNSRSEMNVSTLELGDSALYLCASSLKEGRTDTQYFGPGTRLTVL.

The genes are TRBV4-3 and TRBJ2-5; 9 bases align to TRBD2. The CDR3 extends over 15 amino acids. Germline trimming cut 0 bases from V and 4 bases from J; bases unmatched to any gene: 3. The germline V gene encodes CDR1 LGHNA and CDR2 YSLEER. CDR3: CASSQDPAGGETQYF. The CDR3 DNA is TGCGCCAGCAGCCAAGATCCAGCGGGGGGAGAGACCCAGTACTTC.

This clone is a singleton in its sample. The rearrangement links TRBV29-1 to TRBJ2-5, with 12 nucleotides matching TRBD2. V gave up 7 bases and J gave up 3 bases; unmatched junction bases: 6. Germline values: CDR1 SQVTM, CDR2 ANQGSEA. The CDR3 is 14 residues long. This CDR3 is CSARTSGVEETQYF. Here the CDR3 DNA reads TGCAGCGCCAGGACTAGCGGGGTAGAAGAGACCCAGTACTTC.